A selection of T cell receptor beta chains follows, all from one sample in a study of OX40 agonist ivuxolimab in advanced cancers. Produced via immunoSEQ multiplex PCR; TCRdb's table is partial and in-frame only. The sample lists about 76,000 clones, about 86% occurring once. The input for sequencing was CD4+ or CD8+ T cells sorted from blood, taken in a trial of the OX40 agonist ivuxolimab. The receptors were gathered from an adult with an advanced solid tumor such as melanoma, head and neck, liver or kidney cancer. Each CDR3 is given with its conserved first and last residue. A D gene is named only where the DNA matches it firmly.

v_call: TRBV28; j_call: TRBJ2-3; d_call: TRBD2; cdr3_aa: CASSRSGGTDTQYF
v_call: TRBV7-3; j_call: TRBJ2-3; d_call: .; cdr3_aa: CASSPSGTSTDTQYF
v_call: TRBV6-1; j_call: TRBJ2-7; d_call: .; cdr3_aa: CASSEKGTMDEQYF
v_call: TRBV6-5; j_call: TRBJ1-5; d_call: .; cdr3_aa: CASSPDRNQPQHF
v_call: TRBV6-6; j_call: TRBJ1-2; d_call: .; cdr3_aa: CASCLTPNYGYTF
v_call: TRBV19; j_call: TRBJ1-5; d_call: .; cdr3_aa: CASSIKPGQIQHF
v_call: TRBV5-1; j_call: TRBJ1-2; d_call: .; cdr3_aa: CASSSYPGAGRGYTF
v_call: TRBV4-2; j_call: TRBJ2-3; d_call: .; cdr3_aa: CASSQERQPTDTQYF
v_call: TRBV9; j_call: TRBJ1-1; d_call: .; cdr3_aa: CASSAQVGNTEAFF
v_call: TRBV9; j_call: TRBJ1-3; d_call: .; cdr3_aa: CASSQRLSSGNTIYF
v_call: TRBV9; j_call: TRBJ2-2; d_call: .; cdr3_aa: CASSGRRDTGELFF
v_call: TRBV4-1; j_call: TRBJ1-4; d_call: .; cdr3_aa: CASSRGQGLFF
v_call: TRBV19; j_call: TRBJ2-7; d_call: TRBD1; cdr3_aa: CASSRTGGFDEQYF
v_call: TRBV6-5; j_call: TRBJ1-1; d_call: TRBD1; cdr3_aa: CASSYEAGGGTEAFF
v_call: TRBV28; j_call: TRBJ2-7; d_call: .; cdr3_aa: CASSLSNVGGKQYF
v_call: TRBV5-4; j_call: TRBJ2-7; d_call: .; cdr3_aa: CASSTRGLTYEQYF
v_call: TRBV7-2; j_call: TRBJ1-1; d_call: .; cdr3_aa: CASSKEGGAWTEAFF
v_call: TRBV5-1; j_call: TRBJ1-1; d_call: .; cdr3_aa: CASSRLRARRNTEAFF
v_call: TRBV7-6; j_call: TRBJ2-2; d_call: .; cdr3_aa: CASSLAGSDTGELFF
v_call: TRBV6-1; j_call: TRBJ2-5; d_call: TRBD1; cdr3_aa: CASSVQGAGETQYF
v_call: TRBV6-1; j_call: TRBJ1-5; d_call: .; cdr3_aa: CASSALRRTNNQPQHF
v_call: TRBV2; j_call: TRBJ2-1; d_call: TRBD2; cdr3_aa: CASSLPAGGRDEQFF
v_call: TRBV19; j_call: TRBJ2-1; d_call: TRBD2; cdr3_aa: CASRARGDYNEQFF
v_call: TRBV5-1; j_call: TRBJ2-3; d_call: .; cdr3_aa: CASRHRGLTDTQYF
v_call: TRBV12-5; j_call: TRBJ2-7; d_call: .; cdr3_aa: CVSGSPMGGSSYEQYF
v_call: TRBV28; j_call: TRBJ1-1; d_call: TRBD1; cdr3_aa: CASNRGGWNTEAFF
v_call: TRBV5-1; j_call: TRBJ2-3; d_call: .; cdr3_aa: CASSVDRTDTQYF
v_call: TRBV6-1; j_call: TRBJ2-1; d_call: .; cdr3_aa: CASSERRGIQFF
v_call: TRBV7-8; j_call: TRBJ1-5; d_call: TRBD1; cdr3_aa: CASSSFSDRDQPQHF
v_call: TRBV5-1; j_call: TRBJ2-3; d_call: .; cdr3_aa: CASSLKIGVSDTQYF
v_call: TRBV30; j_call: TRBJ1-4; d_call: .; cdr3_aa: CAWGGNFGSTNEKLFF
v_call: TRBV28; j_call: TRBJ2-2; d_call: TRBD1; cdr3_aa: CASSYSGGYGLGELFF
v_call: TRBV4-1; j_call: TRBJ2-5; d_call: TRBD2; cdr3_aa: CASSQERTLAGGWETQYF
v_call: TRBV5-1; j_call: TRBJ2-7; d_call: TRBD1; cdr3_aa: CASSLRGTGGAEQYF